This is a list of T cell receptor beta chains from one sample in a study of shared clonotypes between healthy human individuals. Generated by immunoSEQ multiplex PCR, the TCRdb table keeps only in-frame clones and is missing some. The sample lists roughly 520,000 clones, about 96% seen once, with nearly 0.065% in the top ten. Input material: naive CD4+ T cells sorted from blood. The receptors come from a woman in her twenties or thirties in good health. CDR3s include the opening cysteine and the closing phenylalanine or tryptophan. D genes are given only for firm matches. Clone size is stated in some rows and not others, as once, few, many or a class when expanded.

clone_size,v_call,j_call,d_call,cdr3_nt,cdr3_aa
NA,TRBV19,TRBJ2-5,NA,TGTGCCAGTAGTATACAGGGACCATACCAAGAGACCCAGTACTTC,CASSIQGPYQETQYF
NA,TRBV9,TRBJ2-5,NA,TGTGCCAGCAGCGTTCTCCCAGCCCCTCAAGAGACCCAGTACTTC,CASSVLPAPQETQYF
NA,TRBV29-1,TRBJ2-7,TRBD2,TGCAGCGCCGGCCAGCGGGGCAGAGGGATCCACGAGCAGTACTTC,CSAGQRGRGIHEQYF
NA,TRBV28,TRBJ2-7,NA,TGTGCCAGCCAACAAGGACTATTCTACGAGCAGTACTTC,CASQQGLFYEQYF
NA,TRBV28,TRBJ1-5,NA,TGTGCCAGCAGGAAGGGGAGGGTTGGCAATCAGCCCCAGCATTTT,CASRKGRVGNQPQHF
NA,TRBV20-1,TRBJ2-1,NA,TGCAGTGCTAAGAACTTCAATGAGCAGTTCTTC,CSAKNFNEQFF
NA,TRBV6-1,TRBJ2-2,NA,TGTGCCAGCAGTGAGACGCGGCAGAGAAACACCGGGGAGCTGTTTTTT,CASSETRQRNTGELFF
NA,TRBV10-3,TRBJ2-7,TRBD2,TGTGCCATCAGTGAGGGGGCGGGAGGTCCCTACGAGCAGTACTTC,CAISEGAGGPYEQYF
NA,TRBV10-3,TRBJ2-3,NA,TGTGCCATCAGTGTACAGGCCACTAGCACAGATACGCAGTATTTT,CAISVQATSTDTQYF
NA,TRBV6-6,TRBJ2-1,NA,TGTGCCAGCAGTAGGGTAACAGGTCGTCCCTACAATGAGCAGTTCTTC,CASSRVTGRPYNEQFF
NA,TRBV7-8,TRBJ2-2,TRBD2,TGTGCCAGCAGCCAAAGATCGGGAGGGCCTGGTACCGGGGAGCTGTTTTTT,CASSQRSGGPGTGELFF
once,TRBV5-1,TRBJ2-2,NA,TGCGCCAGCAGCTCCGGGACCTTATTACCCATCACCGGGGAGCTGTTTTTT,CASSSGTLLPITGELFF
NA,TRBV5-4,TRBJ1-4,TRBD1,TGTGCCAGCAGTGGACAGGGAGGTTGGGAAAAACTGTTTTTT,CASSGQGGWEKLFF
NA,TRBV28,TRBJ1-4,NA,TGTGCCAGCAGTGGGACCGACGGATTTAATGAAAAACTGTTTTTT,CASSGTDGFNEKLFF
NA,TRBV7-3,TRBJ2-7,NA,TGTGCCAGCAGCTTAGCCCGCCCCTACGAGCAGTACTTC,CASSLARPYEQYF
NA,TRBV9,TRBJ2-2,NA,TGTGCCAGCAGCGTATGGTTGACGGGAGAAACCGGGGAGCTGTTTTTT,CASSVWLTGETGELFF
NA,TRBV5-4,TRBJ1-3,TRBD1,TGTGCCAGCAGCTCAACAGGGGTAGGCTCTGGAAACACCATATATTTT,CASSSTGVGSGNTIYF
NA,TRBV5-1,TRBJ2-7,NA,TGCGCCAGCAGCTTGGAGGTTCCCTACGAGCAGTACTTC,CASSLEVPYEQYF
NA,TRBV11-3,TRBJ1-2,TRBD1,TGTGCCAGCAGCTTGAGTGGTCCAGGGGGAAACTATGGCTACACCTTC,CASSLSGPGGNYGYTF
NA,TRBV28,TRBJ1-5,NA,TGTGCCAGCAGTTTATCTATTAGAGGGACACCCACGAGGTATAGCAATCAGCCCCAGCATTTT,CASSLSIRGTPTRYSNQPQHF
NA,TRBV27,TRBJ1-5,TRBD1,TGTGCCAGCAGTTTAATAGGGACAGGGTCCTCTTATCAGCCCCAGCATTTT,CASSLIGTGSSYQPQHF
NA,TRBV19,TRBJ2-2,TRBD2,TGTGCCAGTAGTATAAGGGCGGGAGTTGGGTACGGGGAGCTGTTTTTT,CASSIRAGVGYGELFF
NA,TRBV6-1,TRBJ1-1,NA,TGTGCCAGCAGTGACCCCTGGGCAGTCCGCCGGGCTGAAGCTTTCTTT,CASSDPWAVRRAEAFF
NA,TRBV29-1,TRBJ2-1,TRBD2,TGCAGCGTTGAAAAACTAGCGCGGACAAACAATGAGCAGTTCTTC,CSVEKLARTNNEQFF
NA,TRBV19,TRBJ1-5,NA,TGTGCCAGTAGTATAGTAAGGAGCAATCAGCCCCAGCATTTT,CASSIVRSNQPQHF
NA,TRBV15,TRBJ2-1,NA,TGTGCCACCAGCAGAGATCTCTTGGTTGCGGCAACCTACAATGAGCAGTTCTTC,CATSRDLLVAATYNEQFF
NA,TRBV4-2,TRBJ2-1,TRBD2,TGTGCCAGCAGCCGTACTGAGACTAGCGGGAGTCTCGATGAGCAGTTCTTC,CASSRTETSGSLDEQFF
NA,TRBV5-1,TRBJ2-5,NA,TGCGCCAGCAGCGGTCGGTCCCAAGAGACCCAGTACTTC,CASSGRSQETQYF
NA,TRBV28,TRBJ1-1,TRBD1,TGTGCCAGCAGCGAGGGGGCGGCCGCTTTCTTT,CASSEGAAAFF
NA,TRBV4-1,TRBJ2-1,TRBD1,TGCGCCAGCAGCCAAGGTTTGACAGGGAGAGGCAATGAGCAGTTCTTC,CASSQGLTGRGNEQFF
once,TRBV6-1,TRBJ1-5,TRBD1,TGTGCCAGCAGTGGGACAGGGGGCTGGGAGCCCCAGCATTTT,CASSGTGGWEPQHF
few,TRBV5-1,TRBJ1-1,TRBD1,TGCGCCAGCAGCTGGGAGACAGGGGCCACTGAAGCTTTCTTT,CASSWETGATEAFF
NA,TRBV28,TRBJ1-2,NA,TGTGCCAGCAGCATGACAGACCGTTATGGCTACACCTTC,CASSMTDRYGYTF
NA,TRBV28,TRBJ1-4,NA,TGTGCCAGCGTGGACGGTGCTAATGAAAAACTGTTTTTT,CASVDGANEKLFF
NA,TRBV5-1,TRBJ1-4,NA,TGCGCCAGCAGCTTAGGAGTAGTCGATGCAACTAATGAAAAACTGTTTTTT,CASSLGVVDATNEKLFF
NA,TRBV27,TRBJ2-7,TRBD1,TGTGCCAGCAACGCCCTAGGGACAGGGCGCGACGAGCAGTACTTC,CASNALGTGRDEQYF
NA,TRBV27,TRBJ1-1,TRBD1,TGTGCCAGCAGTACCCCCCGGGACAGGGGACGCATGAACACTGAAGCTTTCTTT,CASSTPRDRGRMNTEAFF
NA,TRBV7-2,TRBJ2-7,NA,TGTGCCAGCAGCCAACGGACCGTTACCTACGAGCAGTACTTC,CASSQRTVTYEQYF
once,TRBV19,TRBJ2-3,NA,TGTGCCAGTAGTATGTTGCGAGGAAGCACAGATACGCAGTATTTT,CASSMLRGSTDTQYF
NA,TRBV2,TRBJ2-5,NA,TGTGCCAGCAGGGGCGGCGGTACTAGTATTGGGGAGACCCAGTACTTC,CASRGGGTSIGETQYF
NA,TRBV28,TRBJ2-5,TRBD2,TGTGCCAGCAGTTTAGGCGGGAGGCAAGAGACCCAGTACTTC,CASSLGGRQETQYF
NA,TRBV10-1,TRBJ2-1,NA,TGCGCCAGCAGTGAAGCTGAGGGTATAGATGAGCAGTTCTTC,CASSEAEGIDEQFF
NA,TRBV6-1,TRBJ1-3,TRBD1,TGTGCCAGCAGTGATGGACAGGGTGACACCATATATTTT,CASSDGQGDTIYF
NA,TRBV30,TRBJ1-1,NA,TGTGCCTGGCGGGGCGGGACGGGGAACACTGAAGCTTTCTTT,CAWRGGTGNTEAFF
NA,TRBV30,TRBJ1-1,NA,TGTGCCTGGAGTTCCTGTGGTGAAGCTTTCTTT,CAWSSCGEAFF
NA,TRBV28,TRBJ1-5,NA,TGTGCCAGCAGCCCTAGGGGGACGGGGAATCAGCCCCAGCATTTT,CASSPRGTGNQPQHF
NA,TRBV5-1,TRBJ2-1,NA,TGCGCCAGCAGCCGAGTTACCGGGACTCAATACAATGAGCAGTTCTTC,CASSRVTGTQYNEQFF
NA,TRBV5-4,TRBJ2-7,NA,TGTGCCAGCAGCTCTCGGGACACCCATAACGAGCAGTACTTC,CASSSRDTHNEQYF
NA,TRBV14,TRBJ2-7,NA,TGTGCCAGCAGCCCACTACGATCAACCGATTACGAGCAGTACTTC,CASSPLRSTDYEQYF
NA,TRBV6-4,TRBJ2-7,TRBD1,TGTGCCAGCAGTCCCGACCCGTCGGGACAGGGGACTTACGAGCAGTACTTC,CASSPDPSGQGTYEQYF
NA,TRBV19,TRBJ2-5,TRBD2,TGTGCCAGTAGTAATGGGGCCCTACTAGCGAAAGAGACCCAGTACTTC,CASSNGALLAKETQYF
NA,TRBV30,TRBJ2-3,NA,TGTGCCTGGAGTCCCCGGAGTCGAGATACGCAGTATTTT,CAWSPRSRDTQYF
NA,TRBV28,TRBJ2-7,NA,TGTGCCAGCAGTCCTAGGGGAGGCGCAGGATACGAGCAGTACTTC,CASSPRGGAGYEQYF